The sequence of this TCR beta chain was determined in a study of T cell changes during pregnancy in multiple sclerosis. The V gene lost 5 bases and the J gene lost 5 bases, with 10 bases spanning the gap. The CDR3 extends over 13 amino acids. Germline CDR1 and CDR2: SEHNR and FQNEAQ (reference sequence). Only in-frame clones appear in the TCRdb table, and some are missing; sequencing was by immunoSEQ multiplex PCR. The sample has roughly 28,000 clones, more than 90% seen once; the top ten hold around 5.4%. V is TRBV7-9 and J is TRBJ2-1; a weak D match, TRBD2 (7 bases). This TCR was sampled from a female donor with multiple sclerosis, enrolled in a pregnancy study. Sample: CD8+ T cells from peripheral blood mononuclear cells, taken before pregnancy. CDR3 in amino acids: CASSHGGHNEQFF. Written as DNA, the CDR3 is TGTGCCAGCAGCCACGGGGGGCACAATGAGCAGTTCTTC.